What follows is one T cell receptor beta chain and its context. This table comes from immunoSEQ multiplex PCR, and its TCRdb copy is limited to in-frame clones, with some not included. Here the sample spans around 320,000 clones, 87% being singletons. The data were obtained in a study of shared clonotypes between healthy human individuals. The sequencing input was memory CD8+ T cells sorted from blood. Subset reported: CD45RO+ cells pooled with CCR7-negative TemRA cells. The source is a man in his late teens or twenties in good health.

The CDR3 protein is CASSQLAGGYEQYF. The CDR3 DNA reads TGTGCCAGCAGCCAACTAGCGGGAGGCTACGAGCAGTACTTC. This rearrangement joins TRBV27 to TRBJ2-7, with 12 bases aligning to TRBD2. Germline trimming cut 6 bases from V and 3 bases from J; bases unmatched to any gene: 3. This CDR3 spans 14 amino acids. Germline V gene sequence: CDR1 MNHEY, CDR2 SMNVEV (reference sequence).